The rows below give T cell receptor beta chains drawn from one sample of a study of radiotherapy plus CTLA-4 blockade in lung cancer. Clones were read by immunoSEQ multiplex PCR, and TCRdb kept only the in-frame ones, dropping some. This repertoire shows approximately 30,000 clones, more than 80% found once; its top ten account for around 25%. The material sequenced was peripheral blood, taken from a patient treated with radiotherapy plus ipilimumab. These receptors were collected from a human donor with non-small cell lung cancer that progressed on radiotherapy plus ipilimumab. The CDR3 runs from the conserved cysteine through the conserved F or W. The D gene is left open where the match is weak. Clone size appears in some rows only: once, few, many, or a class for an expanded clone.

CDR3nt: TGTGCCAGCTCGCGGACAGGGAGCGAGCAGTACTTC; CDR3aa: CASSRTGSEQYF; abundance: -; d_gene: TRBD1; j_gene: TRBJ2-7; v_gene: TRBV18
CDR3nt: TGTGCCAGCAGTTACAGGGGGGGTAATCAGCCCCAGCATTTT; CDR3aa: CASSYRGGNQPQHF; abundance: -; d_gene: -; j_gene: TRBJ1-5; v_gene: TRBV6-5
CDR3nt: TGCGCCAGCAGAAACACCGGGACAGGGTACGGCTACACCTTC; CDR3aa: CASRNTGTGYGYTF; abundance: -; d_gene: TRBD1; j_gene: TRBJ1-2; v_gene: TRBV5-1
CDR3nt: TGTGCCAGGGAGGCCGGGGAGGGCGACAACTATGGCTACACCTTC; CDR3aa: CAREAGEGDNYGYTF; abundance: -; d_gene: -; j_gene: TRBJ1-2; v_gene: TRBV2
CDR3nt: TGTGCCAGTATTCGACAGGAGCTAGCCAAAAACATTCAGTACTTC; CDR3aa: CASIRQELAKNIQYF; abundance: -; d_gene: -; j_gene: TRBJ2-4; v_gene: TRBV6-5
CDR3nt: TGTGCCAGCAGCCAAAGGGAGGGTAGTACCGGGGAGCTGTTTTTT; CDR3aa: CASSQREGSTGELFF; abundance: -; d_gene: TRBD2; j_gene: TRBJ2-2; v_gene: TRBV7-2
CDR3nt: TGTGCCAGCAGCTCGGCAGCCGGGGAGGAGCAGTACTTC; CDR3aa: CASSSAAGEEQYF; abundance: -; d_gene: -; j_gene: TRBJ2-7; v_gene: TRBV5-4
CDR3nt: TGTGCTAGCAGCTTAGAGCGGGGCGGGACCCAGTACTTC; CDR3aa: CASSLERGGTQYF; abundance: -; d_gene: TRBD2; j_gene: TRBJ2-5; v_gene: TRBV7-7
CDR3nt: TGTGCCATCAGTGATGGGCCAGGGGGATCCAATCAGCCCCAGCATTTT; CDR3aa: CAISDGPGGSNQPQHF; abundance: -; d_gene: TRBD1; j_gene: TRBJ1-5; v_gene: TRBV10-3
CDR3nt: TGTGCCAGCAGCTTAGATCTCGGGGAGCTGTTTTTT; CDR3aa: CASSLDLGELFF; abundance: -; d_gene: -; j_gene: TRBJ2-2; v_gene: TRBV11-2
CDR3nt: TGTGCCAGTTGCACTAGCGGGGGACTGGAGACCCAGTACTTC; CDR3aa: CASCTSGGLETQYF; abundance: -; d_gene: TRBD2; j_gene: TRBJ2-5; v_gene: TRBV28
CDR3nt: TGCAGCGCCCGGGACAGCTACGAGCAGTACTTC; CDR3aa: CSARDSYEQYF; abundance: -; d_gene: TRBD1; j_gene: TRBJ2-7; v_gene: TRBV20-1
CDR3nt: TGCAGCGTACGGACATACGACAATGAGCAGTTCTTC; CDR3aa: CSVRTYDNEQFF; abundance: -; d_gene: -; j_gene: TRBJ2-1; v_gene: TRBV29-1
CDR3nt: TGTGCCAGCAGTGCCCGGACAGGGGATCAGCCCCAGCATTTT; CDR3aa: CASSARTGDQPQHF; abundance: -; d_gene: TRBD1; j_gene: TRBJ1-5; v_gene: TRBV27
CDR3nt: TGTGCCAGCAGCCTGCGTTTCAACGAGCAGTACTTC; CDR3aa: CASSLRFNEQYF; abundance: once; d_gene: -; j_gene: TRBJ2-7; v_gene: TRBV6-1
CDR3nt: TGTGCCAGCAGGGCAAGGGGGCTTGGCAATCAGCCCCAGCATTTT; CDR3aa: CASRARGLGNQPQHF; abundance: -; d_gene: TRBD1; j_gene: TRBJ1-5; v_gene: TRBV6-6
CDR3nt: TGTGCCAGCAGCTTAGTGACAGGCCCGAATGAAAAACTGTTTTTT; CDR3aa: CASSLVTGPNEKLFF; abundance: -; d_gene: -; j_gene: TRBJ1-4; v_gene: TRBV7-8